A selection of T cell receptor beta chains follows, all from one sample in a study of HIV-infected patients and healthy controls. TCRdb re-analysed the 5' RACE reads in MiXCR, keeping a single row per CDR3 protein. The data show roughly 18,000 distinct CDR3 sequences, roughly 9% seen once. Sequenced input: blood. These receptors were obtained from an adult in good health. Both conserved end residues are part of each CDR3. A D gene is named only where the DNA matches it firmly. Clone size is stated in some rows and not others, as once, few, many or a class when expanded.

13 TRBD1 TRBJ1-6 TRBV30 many CAWTGQGSSPLHF TGTGCCTGGACCGGACAGGGTTCGTCACCCCTCCACTTT
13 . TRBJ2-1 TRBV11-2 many CASSLALNNEQFF TGTGCCAGCAGCTTAGCGCTAAACAATGAGCAGTTCTTC
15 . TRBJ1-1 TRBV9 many CASSGRTIMNTEAFF TGTGCCAGCAGCGGCCGGACGATTATGAACACTGAAGCTTTCTTT
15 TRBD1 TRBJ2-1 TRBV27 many CASSLSTGGIDEQFF TGTGCCAGCAGTTTATCGACAGGGGGTATCGATGAGCAGTTCTTC
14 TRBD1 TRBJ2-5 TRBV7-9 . CASSSFQGAETQYF TGTGCCAGCAGCTCGTTTCAGGGGGCGGAGACCCAGTACTTC
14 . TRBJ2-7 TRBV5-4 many CASSLDMTSGEQYF TGTGCCAGCAGCTTGGATATGACTAGTGGCGAGCAGTACTTC
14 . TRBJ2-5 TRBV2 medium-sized CASSEDESSETQYF TGTGCCAGCAGTGAAGATGAGAGTTCCGAGACCCAGTACTTC
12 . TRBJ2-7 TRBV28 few CASTGARRGQYF TGTGCCAGTACGGGTGCCCGAAGGGGGCAGTACTTC
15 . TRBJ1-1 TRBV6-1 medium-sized CASSVDPRVTTEAFF TGTGCCAGCAGTGTAGACCCAAGGGTTACGACTGAAGCTTTCTTT
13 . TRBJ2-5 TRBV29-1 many CSHGKGLGETQYF TGCAGCCACGGGAAGGGCCTGGGAGAGACCCAGTACTTC
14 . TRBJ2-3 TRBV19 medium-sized CASSAAGPTDTQYF TGTGCCAGTAGTGCCGCGGGGCCCACAGATACGCAGTATTTT
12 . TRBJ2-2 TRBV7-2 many CASSPEGGELFF TGTGCCAGCAGTCCCGAAGGCGGGGAGCTGTTTTTT
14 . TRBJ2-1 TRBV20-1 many CSVNPGPNYNEQFF TGCAGTGTTAATCCGGGACCAAACTACAATGAGCAGTTCTTC
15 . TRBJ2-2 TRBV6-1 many CASSDAARGTGELFF TGTGCCAGCAGTGATGCGGCGAGAGGAACCGGGGAGCTGTTTTTT
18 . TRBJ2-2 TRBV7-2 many CASSLVSGGRANTGELFF TGTGCCAGCAGCTTAGTGTCAGGGGGGCGGGCTAACACCGGGGAGCTGTTTTTT
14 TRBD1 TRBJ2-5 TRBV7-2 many CASSSQGVRETQYF TGTGCCAGCAGCTCCCAGGGGGTTAGGGAGACCCAGTACTTC
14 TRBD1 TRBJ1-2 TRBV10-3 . CAISEADRAYGYTF TGTGCCATCAGTGAGGCGGACAGGGCCTATGGCTACACCTTC
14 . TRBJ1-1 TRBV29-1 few CSVALEGPNTEAFF TGCAGCGTGGCCCTCGAGGGGCCGAACACTGAAGCTTTCTTT
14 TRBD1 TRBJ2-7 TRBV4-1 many CASSQGQGVYEQYF TGCGCCAGCAGCCAGGGACAGGGAGTTTACGAGCAGTACTTC
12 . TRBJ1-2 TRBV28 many CASIQGNYGYTF TGTGCCAGCATTCAGGGAAACTATGGCTACACCTTC
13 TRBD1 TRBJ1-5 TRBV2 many CASSQDRGQPQHF TGTGCCAGCAGCCAGGACAGGGGCCAGCCCCAGCATTTT
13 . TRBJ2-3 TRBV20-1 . CSALRGSTDTQYF TGCAGTGCCCTCAGGGGAAGCACAGATACGCAGTATTTT
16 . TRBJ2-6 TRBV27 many CASSSLYGPGANVLTF TGTGCCAGCAGCTCTCTATACGGTCCCGGGGCCAACGTCCTGACTTTC
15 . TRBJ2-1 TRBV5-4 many CASSTRDTLSYEQFF TGTGCCAGCAGCACCCGGGACACTTTATCATATGAGCAGTTCTTC
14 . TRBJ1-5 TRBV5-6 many CTSHNYGSNQPQHF TGTACCAGCCACAACTACGGTAGCAATCAGCCCCAGCATTTT
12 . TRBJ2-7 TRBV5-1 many CASSFGKNEQYF TGCGCCAGCAGCTTCGGAAAGAACGAGCAGTACTTC
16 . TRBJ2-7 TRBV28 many CASRPASGRGRYEQYF TGTGCCAGCAGGCCTGCGTCTGGCAGGGGACGATACGAGCAGTACTTC
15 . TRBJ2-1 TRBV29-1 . CSVTHDVSWFNEQFF TGCAGCGTGACCCACGACGTGTCTTGGTTCAATGAGCAGTTCTTC
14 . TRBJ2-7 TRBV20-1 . CSARRGAGSFEQYF TGCAGTGCTAGGAGGGGAGCAGGGAGCTTCGAGCAGTACTTC
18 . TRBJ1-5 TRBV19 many CASSYTTRQTQSNQPQHF TGTGCCAGTAGTTATACCACCCGGCAGACCCAAAGCAATCAGCCCCAGCATTTT
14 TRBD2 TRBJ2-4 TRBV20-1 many CSARLAGEAGIQYF TGCAGTGCCCGACTAGCGGGAGAGGCTGGCATTCAGTACTTC
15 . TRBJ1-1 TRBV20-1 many CSAREWGDYNTEAFF TGCAGTGCTAGAGAGTGGGGAGACTATAACACTGAAGCTTTCTTT
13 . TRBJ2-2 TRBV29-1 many CSVEMGSTGELFF TGCAGCGTTGAAATGGGCAGCACCGGGGAGCTGTTTTTT
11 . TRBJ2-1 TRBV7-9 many CASISGHEQFF TGTGCCAGCATCTCTGGCCATGAGCAGTTCTTC
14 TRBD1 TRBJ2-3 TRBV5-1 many CASTPGQGTDTQYF TGCGCCAGTACTCCGGGACAGGGAACAGATACGCAGTATTTT
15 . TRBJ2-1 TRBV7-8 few CASSLGDFRYNEQFF TGTGCCAGCAGCTTGGGGGATTTTCGCTACAATGAGCAGTTCTTC
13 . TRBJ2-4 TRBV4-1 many CASSQDEENIQYF TGCGCCAGCAGCCAAGATGAGGAAAACATTCAGTACTTC